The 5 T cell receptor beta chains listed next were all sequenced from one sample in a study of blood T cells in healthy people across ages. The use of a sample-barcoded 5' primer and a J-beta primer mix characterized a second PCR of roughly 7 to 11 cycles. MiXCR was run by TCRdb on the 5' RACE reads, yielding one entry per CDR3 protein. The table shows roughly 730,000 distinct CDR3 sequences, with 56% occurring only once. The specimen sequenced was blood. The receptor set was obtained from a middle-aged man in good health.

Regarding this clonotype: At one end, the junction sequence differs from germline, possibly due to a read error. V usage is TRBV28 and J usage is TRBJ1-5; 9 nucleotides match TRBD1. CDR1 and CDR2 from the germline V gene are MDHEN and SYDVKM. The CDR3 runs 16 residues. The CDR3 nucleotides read TGCGCCAGTCAAGGACAGGGGAAATATAGCAATCAGCCCCAGCATTTT. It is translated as CASQGQGKYSNQPQHF.

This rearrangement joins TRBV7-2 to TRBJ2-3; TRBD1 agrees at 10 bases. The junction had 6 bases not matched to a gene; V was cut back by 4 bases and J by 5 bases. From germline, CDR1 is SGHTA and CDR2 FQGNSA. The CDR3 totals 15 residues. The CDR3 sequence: CASSSGQGRQDTQYF. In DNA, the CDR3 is TGTGCCAGCAGCTCGGGACAGGGGCGGCAAGATACGCAGTATTTT. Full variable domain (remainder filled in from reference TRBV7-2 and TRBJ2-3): GAGVSQSPSNKVTEKGKDVELRCDPISGHTALYWYRQSLGQGLEFLIYFQGNSAPDKSGLPSDRFSAERTGGSVSTLTIQRTQQEDSAVYLCASSSGQGRQDTQYFGPGTRLTVL.

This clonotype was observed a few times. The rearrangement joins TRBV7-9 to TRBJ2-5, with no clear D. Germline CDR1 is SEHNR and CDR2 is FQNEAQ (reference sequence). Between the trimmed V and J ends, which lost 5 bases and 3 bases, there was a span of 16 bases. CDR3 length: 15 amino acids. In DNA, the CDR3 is TGTGCCAGCAGCCCCCCCGTTGGACGCGAAGAGACCCAGTACTTC. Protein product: CASSPPVGREETQYF. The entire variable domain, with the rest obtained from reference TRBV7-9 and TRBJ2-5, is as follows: DTGVSQNPRHKITKRGQNVTFRCDPISEHNRLYWYRQTLGQGPEFLTYFQNEAQLEKSRLLSDRFSAERPKGSFSTLEIQRTEQGDSAMYLCASSPPVGREETQYFGPGTRLLVL.

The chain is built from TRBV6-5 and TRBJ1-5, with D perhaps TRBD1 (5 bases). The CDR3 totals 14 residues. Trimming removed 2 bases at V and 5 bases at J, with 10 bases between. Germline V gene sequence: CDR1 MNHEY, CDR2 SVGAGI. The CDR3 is CASSYRQWDQPQHF. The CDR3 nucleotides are TGTGCCAGCAGTTACAGACAGTGGGATCAGCCCCAGCATTTT.

The CDR3 here is CASSPRLGFGANVLTF. CDR3 nucleotides: TGTGCCAGCAGCCCCAGGTTAGGGTTTGGGGCCAACGTCCTGACTTTC. The J gene is TRBJ2-6, the V gene TRBV9; D unclear. Germline CDR1 is SGDLS and CDR2 is YYNGEE. Trimming removed 4 bases at V and 3 bases at J, with 14 bases between. The CDR3 has 16 amino acids.